The 10 T cell receptor beta chains listed next were all sequenced from one sample in a study of T cell responses to AZD1222 COVID-19 vaccine. Clones were sequenced by immunoSEQ multiplex PCR, and TCRdb holds only the in-frame ones, with some missing. The sample lists under 150,000 clones; roughly nine tenths were seen once. The sample was peripheral blood, taken 28 days after the second AZD1222 dose. The receptor source for this set is an adult who received the AZD1222 COVID-19 vaccine.

This chain links TRBV19 with TRBJ1-1; D gene uncertain. The V gene lost 4 bases and the J gene lost 3 bases, with 9 bases spanning the gap. Germline values: CDR1 LNHDA, CDR2 SQIVND (reference sequence). This CDR3 region has 13 residues. The CDR3 protein is CASSTMSDTEAFF. Written as DNA, the CDR3 is TGTGCCAGTAGTACCATGAGCGACACTGAAGCTTTCTTT.

The chain recombines TRBV29-1 with TRBJ1-2; 9 bases line up with TRBD1. The CDR3 is 14 residues long. V lost 3 bases to trimming and J lost 8 bases; unmatched junction nucleotides: 10. The V gene's germline CDR1 is SQVTM and CDR2 ANQGSEA. CDR3: CSVEGQGVSDGYTF. The CDR3 DNA follows: TGCAGCGTTGAGGGACAGGGCGTTTCCGACGGCTACACCTTC.

The rearrangement links TRBV3-1 (or the pseudogene TRBV3-2) to TRBJ1-2; possibly TRBD1 for D (6 bases). Looked up from germline, CDR1 is LGHDT and CDR2 is YNNKEL (reference sequence). The V and J ends lost 0 bases and 7 bases respectively, with 12 bases between them. The CDR3 is made up of 14 amino acids. In nucleotides, the CDR3 is TGTGCCAGCAGCCAAGATGGGGGGGGCTTTGGCTACACCTTC. Protein product: CASSQDGGGFGYTF.

This clone was found once. V usage is TRBV7-9 and J usage is TRBJ2-7, with 9 positions matching TRBD1. The CDR3 is made up of 15 amino acids. The germline CDR1 and CDR2 sequences are SEHNR and FQNEAQ (reference sequence). V was clipped by 6 bases and J by 1 base; unmatched bases: 7. The CDR3 loop is CASRAGTGLSYEQYF. In nucleotides, the CDR3 is TGTGCCAGCAGGGCCGGGACAGGGCTTTCCTACGAGCAGTACTTC.

This clone was recorded a few times. The chain links TRBV23-1 to TRBJ2-5; no definite D call. TRBV23-1 is filed as an ORF, its function uncertain. With 11 bases removed from V and 4 bases from J, the gap between germline ends came to 2 bases. CDR3 length: 8 amino acids. CDR3 amino acids: CAPETQYF. CDR3 nucleotides: TGCGCCCCAGAGACCCAGTACTTC.

This chain links TRBV6-5 with TRBJ1-5; no clear D gene. The CDR3 extends over 15 amino acids. Germline V gene data show CDR1 as MNHEY and CDR2 as SVGAGI. V gave up 0 bases and J gave up 0 bases, with 6 bases separating them. DNA of the CDR3: TGTGCCAGCAGTTACTCGGCCGTTAGCAATCAGCCCCAGCATTTT. This encodes CASSYSAVSNQPQHF.

The chain recombines TRBV7-2 with TRBJ2-1, with D unresolved. Germline CDR1 reads SGHTA; CDR2 reads FQGNSA. Trimming took off 2 bases at V and 4 bases at J, with 6 bases between the two ends. The CDR3 is made up of 13 amino acids. The CDR3 coding sequence is TGTGCCAGCAGCTTATCGCAGTACAATGAGCAGTTCTTC. This translates into CASSLSQYNEQFF.

The genes are TRBV5-1 and TRBJ2-3, with TRBD1 as a possible D gene (6 bases). Germline V lookup: CDR1 SGHRS, CDR2 YFSETQ. Trimming stripped 3 bases from V and 6 bases from J, with 14 bases between. The CDR3 runs 14 residues. CDR3 residues: CASSYGTPGDTQYF. In DNA, the CDR3 is TGCGCCAGCAGCTACGGGACACCCGGGGATACGCAGTATTTT.

With regard to this clone: Its ends do not fully match the called genes, so a read error is possible. This chain uses TRBV6-1 with TRBJ1-6; D unclear. The CDR3 length is 15 residues. CDR1 and CDR2 from the germline V gene are MNHNS and SASEGT. CDR3 sequence (DNA): TGTGCCAGCAGAGAAGCCCCCCTGGGGAATTCACCCCTCCACTTT. This codes for CASREAPLGNSPLHF.

The J gene is TRBJ1-5, the V gene TRBV6-5; D is ambiguous. V was clipped by 9 bases and J by 5 bases, with 14 bases between them. The V gene's germline CDR1 is MNHEY and CDR2 SVGAGI. The CDR3 is made up of 13 amino acids. CDR3 nucleotides: TGTGCCAGTACTAGTCAGCCTTATCAGCCCCAGCATTTT. It is translated as CASTSQPYQPQHF.